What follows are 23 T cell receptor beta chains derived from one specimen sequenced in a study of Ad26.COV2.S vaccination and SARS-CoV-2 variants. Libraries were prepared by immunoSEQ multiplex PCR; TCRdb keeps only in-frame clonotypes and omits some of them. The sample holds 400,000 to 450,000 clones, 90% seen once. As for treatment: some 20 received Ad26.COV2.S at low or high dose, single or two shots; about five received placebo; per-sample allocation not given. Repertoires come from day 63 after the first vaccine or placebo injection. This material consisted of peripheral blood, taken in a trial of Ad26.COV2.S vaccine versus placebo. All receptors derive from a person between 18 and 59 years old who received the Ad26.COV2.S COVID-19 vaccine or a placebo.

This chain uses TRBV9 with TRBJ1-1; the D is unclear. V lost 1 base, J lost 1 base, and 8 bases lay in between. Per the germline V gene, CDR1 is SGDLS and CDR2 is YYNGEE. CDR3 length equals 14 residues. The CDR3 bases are TGTGCCAGCAGCGTACTCTCAGCGAACACTGAAGCTTTCTTT. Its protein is CASSVLSANTEAFF.

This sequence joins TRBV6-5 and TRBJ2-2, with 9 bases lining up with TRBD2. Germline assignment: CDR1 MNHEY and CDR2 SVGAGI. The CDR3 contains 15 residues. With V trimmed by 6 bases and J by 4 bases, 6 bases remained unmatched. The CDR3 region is CASSREGLATGELFF. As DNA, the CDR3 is TGTGCCAGCAGCCGAGAGGGACTAGCCACCGGGGAGCTGTTTTTT.

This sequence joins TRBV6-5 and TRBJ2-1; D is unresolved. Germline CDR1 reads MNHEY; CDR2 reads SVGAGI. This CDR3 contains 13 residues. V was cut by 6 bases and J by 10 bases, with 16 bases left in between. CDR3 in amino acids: CASSYPQKGEQFF. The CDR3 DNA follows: TGTGCCAGCAGCTACCCTCAGAAAGGCGAGCAGTTCTTC.

The CDR3 loop reads CASSTDLGGNREQFF. CDR3 nucleotides: TGTGCCAGCAGCACAGACCTGGGGGGCAATCGAGAGCAGTTCTTC. The chain is built from TRBV21-1 and TRBJ2-1. TRBV21-1 has pseudogene status. The CDR3 contains 15 residues.

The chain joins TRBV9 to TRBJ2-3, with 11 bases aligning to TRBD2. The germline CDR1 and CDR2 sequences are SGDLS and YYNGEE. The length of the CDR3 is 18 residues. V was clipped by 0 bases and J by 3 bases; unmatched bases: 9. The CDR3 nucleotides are TGTGCCAGCAGCGTAGGTCTAGCGGGGGGACTGATAACAGATACGCAGTATTTT. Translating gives CASSVGLAGGLITDTQYF.

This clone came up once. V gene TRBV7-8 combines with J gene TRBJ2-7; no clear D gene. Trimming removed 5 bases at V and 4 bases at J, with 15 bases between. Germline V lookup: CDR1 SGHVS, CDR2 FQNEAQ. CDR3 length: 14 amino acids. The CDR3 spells CASSPSLGGYEQYF. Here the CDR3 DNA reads TGTGCCAGCAGCCCTAGTTTGGGTGGGTACGAGCAGTACTTC.

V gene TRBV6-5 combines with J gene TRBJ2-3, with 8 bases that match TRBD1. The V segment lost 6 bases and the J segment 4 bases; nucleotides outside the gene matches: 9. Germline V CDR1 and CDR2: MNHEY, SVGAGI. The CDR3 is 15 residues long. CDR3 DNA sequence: TGTGCCAGCAGCGCCTCTGACAGGGGAGCAGATACGCAGTATTTT. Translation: CASSASDRGADTQYF.

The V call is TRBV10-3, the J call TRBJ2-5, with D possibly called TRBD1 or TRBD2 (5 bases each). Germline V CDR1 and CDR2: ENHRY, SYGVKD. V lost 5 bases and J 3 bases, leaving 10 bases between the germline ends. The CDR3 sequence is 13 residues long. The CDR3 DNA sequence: TGTGCCATCAGTAATAGAGGGGAAGAGACCCAGTACTTC. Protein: CAISNRGEETQYF.

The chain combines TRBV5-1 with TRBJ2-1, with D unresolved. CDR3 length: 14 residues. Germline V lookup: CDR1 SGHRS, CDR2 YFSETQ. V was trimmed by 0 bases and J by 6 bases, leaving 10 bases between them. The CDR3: CASSLAGPTNEQFF. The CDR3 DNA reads TGCGCCAGCAGCTTGGCCGGACCAACCAATGAGCAGTTCTTC.

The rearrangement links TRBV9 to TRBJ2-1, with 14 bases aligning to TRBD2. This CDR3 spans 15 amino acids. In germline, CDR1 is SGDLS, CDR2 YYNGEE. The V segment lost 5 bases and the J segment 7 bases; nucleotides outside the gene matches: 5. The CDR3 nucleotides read TGTGCCAGCAGTGGGGGACTAGCGGGAGTAAATGAGCAGTTCTTC. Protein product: CASSGGLAGVNEQFF.

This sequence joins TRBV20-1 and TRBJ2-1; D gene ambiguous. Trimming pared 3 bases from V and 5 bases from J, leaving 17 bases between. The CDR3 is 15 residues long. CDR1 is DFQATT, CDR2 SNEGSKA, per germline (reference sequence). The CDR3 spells CSASRPELRNNEQFF. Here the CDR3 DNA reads TGCAGTGCTAGTCGACCGGAGCTTAGGAACAATGAGCAGTTCTTC.

The CDR3 is CASSAPFQAGNEQFF. As DNA, the CDR3 is TGTGCCAGCAGCGCCCCCTTTCAGGCTGGGAATGAGCAGTTCTTC. V and J are TRBV27 and TRBJ2-1; D gene ambiguous. CDR1 and CDR2 (germline): MNHEY, SMNVEV (reference sequence). The CDR3 runs 15 residues. Trimming removed 6 bases at V and 7 bases at J, with 19 bases between.

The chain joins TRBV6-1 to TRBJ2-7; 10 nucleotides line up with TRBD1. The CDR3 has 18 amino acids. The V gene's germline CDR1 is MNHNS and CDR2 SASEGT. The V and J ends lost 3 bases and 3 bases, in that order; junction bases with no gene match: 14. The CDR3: CASSDTPPGTGAIYEQYF. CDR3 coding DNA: TGTGCCAGCAGTGACACCCCCCCCGGGACAGGGGCCATCTACGAGCAGTACTTC.

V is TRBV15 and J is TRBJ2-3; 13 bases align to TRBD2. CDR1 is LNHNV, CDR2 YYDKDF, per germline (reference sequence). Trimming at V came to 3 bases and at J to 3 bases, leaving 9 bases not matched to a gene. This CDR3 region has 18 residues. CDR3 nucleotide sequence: TGTGCCACCAGCAGCCCTCTCGGACTAGCGGGAGTGACAGATACGCAGTATTTT. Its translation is CATSSPLGLAGVTDTQYF.

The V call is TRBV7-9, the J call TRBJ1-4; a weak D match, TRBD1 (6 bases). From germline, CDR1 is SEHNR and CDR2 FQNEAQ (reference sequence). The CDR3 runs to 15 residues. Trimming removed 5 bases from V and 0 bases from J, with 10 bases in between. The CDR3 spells CASSPGQTTNEKLFF. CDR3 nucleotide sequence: TGTGCCAGCAGCCCTGGACAGACAACTAATGAAAAACTGTTTTTT.

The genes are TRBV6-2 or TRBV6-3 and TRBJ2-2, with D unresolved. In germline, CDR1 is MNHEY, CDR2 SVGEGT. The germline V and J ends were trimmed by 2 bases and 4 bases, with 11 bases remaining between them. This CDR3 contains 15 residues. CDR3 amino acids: CASSYASGGTGELFF. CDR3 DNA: TGTGCCAGCAGTTACGCTTCAGGTGGCACCGGGGAGCTGTTTTTT.

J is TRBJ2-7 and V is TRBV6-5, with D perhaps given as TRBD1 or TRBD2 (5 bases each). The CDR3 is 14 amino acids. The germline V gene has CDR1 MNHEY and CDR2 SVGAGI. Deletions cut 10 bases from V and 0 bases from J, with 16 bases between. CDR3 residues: CANTTGTDSYEQYF. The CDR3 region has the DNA TGTGCCAACACCACCGGGACGGACTCCTACGAGCAGTACTTC.

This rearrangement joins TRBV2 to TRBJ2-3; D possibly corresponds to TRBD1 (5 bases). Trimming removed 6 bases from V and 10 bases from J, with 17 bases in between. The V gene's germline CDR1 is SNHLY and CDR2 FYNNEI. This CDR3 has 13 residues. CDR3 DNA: TGTGCCAGCAGAGCCGCCGGACACGATTCGCAGTATTTT. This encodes CASRAAGHDSQYF.

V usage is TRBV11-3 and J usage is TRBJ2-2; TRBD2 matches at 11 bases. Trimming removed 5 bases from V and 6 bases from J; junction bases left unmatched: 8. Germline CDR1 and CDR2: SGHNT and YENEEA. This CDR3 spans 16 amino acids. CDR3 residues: CASSLEGSGRAGELFF. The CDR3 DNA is TGTGCCAGCAGCCTCGAGGGTAGCGGGAGGGCCGGGGAGCTGTTTTTT. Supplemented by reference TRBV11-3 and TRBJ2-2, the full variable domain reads EAGVVQSPRYKIIEKKQPVAFWCNPISGHNTLYWYLQNLGQGPELLIRYENEEAVDDSQLPKDRFSAERLKGVDSTLKIQPAELGDSAVYLCASSLEGSGRAGELFFGEGSRLTVL.

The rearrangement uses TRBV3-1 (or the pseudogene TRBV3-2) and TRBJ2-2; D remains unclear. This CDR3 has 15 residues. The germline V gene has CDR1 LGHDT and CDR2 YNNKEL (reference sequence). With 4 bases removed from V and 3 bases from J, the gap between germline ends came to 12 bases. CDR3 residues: CASSRVRIDTGELFF. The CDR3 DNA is TGTGCCAGCAGCCGGGTCAGGATTGACACCGGGGAGCTGTTTTTT.

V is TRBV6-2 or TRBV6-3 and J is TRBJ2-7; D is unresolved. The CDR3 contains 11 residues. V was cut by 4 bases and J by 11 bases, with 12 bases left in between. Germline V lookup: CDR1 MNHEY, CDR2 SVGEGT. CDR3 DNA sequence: TGTGCCAGCAGTTCCAATATTGGGGAGTACTTC. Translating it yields CASSSNIGEYF.

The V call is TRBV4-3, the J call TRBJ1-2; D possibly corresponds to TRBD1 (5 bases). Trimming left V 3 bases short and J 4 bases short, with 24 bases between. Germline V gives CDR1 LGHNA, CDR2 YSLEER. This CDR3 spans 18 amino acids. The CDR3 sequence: CASSHTGERGILRYGYTF. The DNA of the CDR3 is TGCGCCAGCAGCCACACCGGCGAAAGGGGCATATTGCGCTATGGCTACACCTTC.

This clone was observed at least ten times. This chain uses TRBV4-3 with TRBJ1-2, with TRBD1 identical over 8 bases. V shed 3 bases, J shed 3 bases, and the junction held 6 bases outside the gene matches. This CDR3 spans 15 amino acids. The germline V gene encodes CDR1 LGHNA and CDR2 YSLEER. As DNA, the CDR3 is TGCGCCAGCAGCCAGCGAACAGGGGGAGACTATGGCTACACCTTC. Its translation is CASSQRTGGDYGYTF.